These T cell receptor beta chains were read from a single sample in a study of blood T cell repertoires in COVID-19. Using immunoSEQ multiplex PCR, the repertoire was profiled, and TCRdb retains in-frame clones only, with some absent. The sample carries just under 350,000 clones, over 70% recorded once. Sequencing was performed on peripheral blood. Receptors were obtained from a woman aged 50 to 60 with COVID-19, enrolled during active disease. Both conserved end residues are part of each CDR3. Each record gives: D gene, J gene, clone size, V gene, CDR3 DNA, CDR3 protein. D genes are given only for firm matches. Not every row has a clone size; where given, it reads once, few, many or a size class.

D: -
J: TRBJ1-1
size: -
V: TRBV29-1
DNA: TGCAGCGTTGCCGGGTTTAGACAGGAAGACATGAACACTGAAGCTTTCTTT
CDR3: CSVAGFRQEDMNTEAFF

D: -
J: TRBJ2-1
size: -
V: TRBV30
DNA: TGTGCCTGGAGTGTACGGGCGGGGTCCTACAATGAGCAGTTCTTC
CDR3: CAWSVRAGSYNEQFF

D: -
J: TRBJ2-2
size: -
V: TRBV11-3
DNA: TGTGCCAGCAGCTTAGATCGCGGGGAGCTGTTTTTT
CDR3: CASSLDRGELFF

D: -
J: TRBJ2-1
size: -
V: TRBV4-1
DNA: TGCGCCAGCAGCCCCCCTTTGGGGGCAAGCTCCTACAATGAGCAGTTCTTC
CDR3: CASSPPLGASSYNEQFF

D: -
J: TRBJ1-5
size: few
V: TRBV19
DNA: TGTGCCAGTAGTACTCAACACCACACAGGGAATCAGCCCCAGCATTTT
CDR3: CASSTQHHTGNQPQHF

D: -
J: TRBJ1-1
size: -
V: TRBV15
DNA: TGTGCCACCTCACGGGGGAACACTGAAGCTTTCTTT
CDR3: CATSRGNTEAFF

D: TRBD2
J: TRBJ2-1
size: -
V: TRBV11-2
DNA: TGTGCCAGCAGGAGGCTAGCGGGACTCCATGAGCAGTTCTTC
CDR3: CASRRLAGLHEQFF

D: -
J: TRBJ2-5
size: once
V: TRBV5-1
DNA: TGCGCCAGCGGAGGCAGCGGAGGAACACAAGAGACCCAGTACTTC
CDR3: CASGGSGGTQETQYF

D: -
J: TRBJ1-5
size: -
V: TRBV5-6
DNA: TGTGCCAGCAGCTTGTTCAGGGCCCTGCAGCCCCAGCATTTT
CDR3: CASSLFRALQPQHF

D: TRBD1
J: TRBJ1-2
size: -
V: TRBV7-9
DNA: TGTGCCAGCAGCTCAAAGGGGACAGGTCCCTATGGCTACACCTTC
CDR3: CASSSKGTGPYGYTF

D: TRBD1
J: TRBJ2-7
size: -
V: TRBV12-5
DNA: TGTGCTAGTGAGGGGACAGGAGCCTACGAGCAGTACTTC
CDR3: CASEGTGAYEQYF

D: TRBD2
J: TRBJ2-1
size: -
V: TRBV7-9
DNA: TGTGCCAGCAGCTACCTAGCGGGTTCCCCTCAAGGGCAGTTCTTC
CDR3: CASSYLAGSPQGQFF

D: TRBD2
J: TRBJ2-3
size: -
V: TRBV3-1/TRBV3-2
DNA: TGTGCCAGCAGCCAAACCAGACTAGCGGGAGTTGATACGCAGTATTTT
CDR3: CASSQTRLAGVDTQYF

D: TRBD1
J: TRBJ1-6
size: once
V: TRBV11-2
DNA: TGTGCCAGCTCCGGGACAGGGGCCTTCAGGACCCTCCACTTT
CDR3: CASSGTGAFRTLHF

D: -
J: TRBJ1-1
size: -
V: TRBV5-1
DNA: TGCGCCAGCAGCTTGCGCGGGGGAGGCGGGAACACTGAAGCTTTCTTT
CDR3: CASSLRGGGGNTEAFF

D: TRBD2
J: TRBJ2-2
size: once
V: TRBV4-2
DNA: TGTGCCAGCAGCCATCGTAGCGGGAGTGACACCGGGGAGCTGTTTTTT
CDR3: CASSHRSGSDTGELFF

D: -
J: TRBJ2-5
size: few
V: TRBV7-2
DNA: TGTGCCAGCAGCTTAGCTATACAAGAGACCCAGTACTTC
CDR3: CASSLAIQETQYF

D: TRBD2
J: TRBJ2-1
size: -
V: TRBV24-1
DNA: TGTGCCACCAGTGATCGACGACTAGCGGACTCCTACAATGAGCAGTTCTTC
CDR3: CATSDRRLADSYNEQFF

D: -
J: TRBJ2-5
size: -
V: TRBV7-8
DNA: TGTGCCAGCAGCCGAACCCTAGTGGCCCAGTACTTC
CDR3: CASSRTLVAQYF

D: -
J: TRBJ1-4
size: once
V: TRBV7-2
DNA: TGTGCCAGCAGCTTAGTTGGCCAGGGCGGAAAACTGTTTTTT
CDR3: CASSLVGQGGKLFF

D: -
J: TRBJ2-7
size: -
V: TRBV29-1
DNA: TGCAGCGTCTCGGCTCTAGCGAGAGAGGGCGAGCAGTACTTC
CDR3: CSVSALAREGEQYF

D: -
J: TRBJ1-2
size: -
V: TRBV11-2
DNA: TGTGCCAGCAGCCCGACAGGCTCGGGTCCCTATGGCTACACCTTC
CDR3: CASSPTGSGPYGYTF

D: TRBD1
J: TRBJ2-5
size: -
V: TRBV6-1
DNA: TGTGCCAGCAGTGAAGGGGCCCGGGGACAGGGGGAGACCCAGTACTTC
CDR3: CASSEGARGQGETQYF

D: -
J: TRBJ1-1
size: -
V: TRBV2
DNA: TGTGCCAGCAGATCGGACCGGGGAGGTACTGAAGCTTTCTTT
CDR3: CASRSDRGGTEAFF

D: TRBD2
J: TRBJ2-5
size: few
V: TRBV19
DNA: TGTGCCAGTAGTTCCCCCTGGGCTTGGCGGGAGGGCCAGGGCCAAGAGACCCAGTACTTC
CDR3: CASSSPWAWREGQGQETQYF

D: -
J: TRBJ1-1
size: -
V: TRBV7-7
DNA: TGTGCCAGCAGCTTGCAGGAAAACACTGAAGCTTTCTTT
CDR3: CASSLQENTEAFF

D: -
J: TRBJ1-5
size: -
V: TRBV30
DNA: TGTGCCTGGAGTGTAGGGGGTGGTCAGCCCCAGCATTTT
CDR3: CAWSVGGGQPQHF

D: TRBD2
J: TRBJ2-3
size: -
V: TRBV9
DNA: TGTGCCAGCAGCTCCCGGGGGGGAGGGCCGGCAGATACGCAGTATTTT
CDR3: CASSSRGGGPADTQYF

D: -
J: TRBJ2-1
size: -
V: TRBV18
DNA: TGTGCCAGCTCACCTGGGCGTCAAGTGGCGGGTGAGCAGTTCTTC
CDR3: CASSPGRQVAGEQFF

D: -
J: TRBJ1-4
size: -
V: TRBV30
DNA: TGTGCCTGGAGTGGACGGACAGCAGCAACTAATGAAAAACTGTTTTTT
CDR3: CAWSGRTAATNEKLFF

D: -
J: TRBJ1-1
size: -
V: TRBV18
DNA: TGTGCCAGCTCCCCTCCTGCGAAGAACTCAAAAGCTTTCTTT
CDR3: CASSPPAKNSKAFF

D: -
J: TRBJ2-2
size: once
V: TRBV9
DNA: TGTGCCAGCAGTGGAGGGGCTGGGGAGCTGTTTTTT
CDR3: CASSGGAGELFF

D: TRBD1
J: TRBJ2-1
size: -
V: TRBV7-2
DNA: TGTGCCAGCAGCCAGGGGTTAAGGGGGCGAGGGGAGTTCTTC
CDR3: CASSQGLRGRGEFF

D: -
J: TRBJ2-7
size: -
V: TRBV2
DNA: TGTGCCAGCAGGCAGGGGTTTGCCTACGAGCAGTACTTC
CDR3: CASRQGFAYEQYF

D: -
J: TRBJ1-4
size: -
V: TRBV5-5
DNA: TGTGCCAGCAGCTCCACAGGGACTAATGAAAAACTGTTTTTT
CDR3: CASSSTGTNEKLFF

D: -
J: TRBJ1-5
size: -
V: TRBV19
DNA: TGTGCCAGTAGTCGGGCGGGCCTCCTCTCACATCAGCCCCAGCATTTT
CDR3: CASSRAGLLSHQPQHF

D: -
J: TRBJ2-5
size: -
V: TRBV12-3/TRBV12-4
DNA: TGTGCCAGCAGGATGAGGAATCAAGAGACCCAGTACTTC
CDR3: CASRMRNQETQYF

D: -
J: TRBJ1-1
size: -
V: TRBV5-4
DNA: TGTGCCAGCAGCTTCAGGAACCAACCCGCGGCTTTCTTT
CDR3: CASSFRNQPAAFF

D: -
J: TRBJ1-2
size: -
V: TRBV6-1
DNA: TGTGCCAGCAGTGAATCGGCGCGAGGAGGACCGACTAACTATGGCTACACCTTC
CDR3: CASSESARGGPTNYGYTF

D: TRBD2
J: TRBJ2-2
size: once
V: TRBV19
DNA: TGTGCCAGTAGTCAGACTGGACTAGCGGCTTACACCGGGGAGCTGTTTTTT
CDR3: CASSQTGLAAYTGELFF

D: -
J: TRBJ2-3
size: once
V: TRBV3-1/TRBV3-2
DNA: TGTGCCAGCAGCCAAGACCACCGGCGGACAGATACGCAGTATTTT
CDR3: CASSQDHRRTDTQYF